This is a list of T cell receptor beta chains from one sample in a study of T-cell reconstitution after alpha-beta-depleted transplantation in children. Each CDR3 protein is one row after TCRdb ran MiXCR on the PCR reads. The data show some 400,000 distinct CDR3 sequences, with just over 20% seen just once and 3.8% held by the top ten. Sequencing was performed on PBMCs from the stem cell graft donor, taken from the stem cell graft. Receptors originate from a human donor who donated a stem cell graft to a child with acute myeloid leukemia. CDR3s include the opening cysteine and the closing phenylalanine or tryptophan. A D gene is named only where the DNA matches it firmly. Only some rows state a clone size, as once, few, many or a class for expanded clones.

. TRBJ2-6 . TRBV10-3 CAIGLAGANVLTF TGTGCCATCGGACTGGCTGGGGCCAACGTCCTGACTTTC
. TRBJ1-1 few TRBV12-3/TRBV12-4 CASSPTVKGRAFF TGTGCCAGCAGCCCAACGGTGAAGGGCAGAGCTTTCTTT
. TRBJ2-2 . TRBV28 CATGLRGVNTGELFF TGTGCCACGGGACTCAGGGGAGTGAACACCGGGGAGCTGTTTTTT
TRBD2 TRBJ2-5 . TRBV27 CASGLAGNQETQYF TGTGCCAGCGGACTAGCGGGGAACCAAGAGACCCAGTACTTC
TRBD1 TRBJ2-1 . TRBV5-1 CASSFGQGRYNEQFF TGCGCCAGCAGCTTCGGACAGGGGAGGTACAATGAGCAGTTCTTC
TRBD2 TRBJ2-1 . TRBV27 CASSYYSGRHTVSSYNEQFF TGTGCCAGCAGTTATTATAGCGGGAGGCACACTGTGAGCTCCTACAATGAGCAGTTCTTC
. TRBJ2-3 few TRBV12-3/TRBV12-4 CASSFGPEFSTDTQYF TGTGCCAGCAGTTTCGGACCCGAGTTTAGCACAGATACGCAGTATTTT
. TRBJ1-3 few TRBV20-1 CSARARQWSSGNTIYF TGCAGTGCTAGGGCCCGACAGTGGAGCTCTGGAAACACCATATATTTT
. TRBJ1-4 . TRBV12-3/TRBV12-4 CASTTRALNEKLFF TGTGCCAGTACCACCAGGGCCCTTAATGAAAAACTGTTTTTT
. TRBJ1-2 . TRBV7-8 CASSPLAGNRVNGYTF TGTGCCAGCAGCCCCCTTGCGGGGAACAGGGTCAATGGCTACACCTTC
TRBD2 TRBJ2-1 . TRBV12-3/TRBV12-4 CASRPTISGSYNEQFF TGTGCCAGCAGACCAACCATTAGCGGGAGCTACAATGAGCAGTTCTTC
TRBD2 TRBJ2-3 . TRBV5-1 CASSLVAGEDTQYF TGCGCCAGCAGCTTGGTAGCGGGAGAAGATACGCAGTATTTT
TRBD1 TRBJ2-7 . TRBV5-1 CASSGDRVYEQYF TGCGCCAGCAGCGGGGACAGGGTTTACGAGCAGTACTTC
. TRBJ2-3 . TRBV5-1 CASSFWNRGSTDTQYF TGCGCCAGCAGCTTCTGGAATCGTGGGAGCACAGATACGCAGTATTTT
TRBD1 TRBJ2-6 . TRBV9 CASSVAPDRGQSGANVLTF TGTGCCAGCAGCGTAGCTCCGGACAGGGGGCAATCAGGGGCCAACGTCCTGACTTTC
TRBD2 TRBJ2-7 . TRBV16 CASSQSRLAGGGEQYF TGTGCCAGCAGCCAATCTCGACTAGCGGGAGGTGGCGAGCAGTACTTC
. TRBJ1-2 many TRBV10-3 CAIGEGDLNYGYTF TGTGCCATCGGCGAGGGGGACCTTAACTATGGCTACACCTTC
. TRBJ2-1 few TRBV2 CASGQGDEQFF TGTGCCAGCGGGCAGGGCGATGAGCAGTTCTTC
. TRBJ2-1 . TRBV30 CAWRPDRAYNEQFF TGTGCCTGGAGACCAGACAGAGCCTACAATGAGCAGTTCTTC
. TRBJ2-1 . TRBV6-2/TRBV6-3 CASSTGDYNEQFF TGTGCCAGTTCAACAGGTGACTACAATGAGCAGTTCTTC
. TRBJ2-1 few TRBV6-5 CASSSSNGPPLNEQFF TGTGCCAGCAGTTCCTCGAACGGGCCCCCCCTGAATGAGCAGTTCTTC
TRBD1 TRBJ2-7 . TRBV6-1 CASSPPKGQGANEQYF TGTGCCAGCAGTCCACCCAAGGGACAGGGGGCGAACGAGCAGTACTTC
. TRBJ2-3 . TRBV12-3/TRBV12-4 CASSEFLGNTDTQYF TGTGCCAGCAGTGAGTTTCTGGGAAACACAGATACGCAGTATTTT
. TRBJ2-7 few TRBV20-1 CSARDPRLVPLEQYF TGCAGTGCTAGAGATCCGCGACTAGTCCCTCTCGAGCAGTACTTC
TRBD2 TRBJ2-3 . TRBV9 CASSIRAGGPTDTQYF TGTGCCAGCAGCATTCGGGCGGGAGGGCCGACAGATACGCAGTATTTT
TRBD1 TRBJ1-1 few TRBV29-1 CSAGQQGSTEAFF TGCAGCGCTGGGCAACAGGGGAGTACTGAAGCTTTCTTT
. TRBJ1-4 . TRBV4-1 CASSQNMDSLFF TGCGCCAGCAGCCAGAATATGGACAGCCTGTTTTTT
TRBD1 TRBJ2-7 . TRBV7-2 CASSLDRGQYEQYF TGTGCCAGCAGCTTAGACAGGGGCCAATACGAGCAGTACTTC
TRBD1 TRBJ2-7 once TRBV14 CASSQQGAWSYEQYF TGTGCCAGCAGCCAACAGGGGGCGTGGTCCTACGAGCAGTACTTC
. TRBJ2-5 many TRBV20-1 CSALDTGETQYF TGCAGTGCTCTAGACACGGGGGAGACCCAGTACTTC
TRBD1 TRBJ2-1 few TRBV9 CASSSDRGGYNEQFF TGTGCCAGCAGCTCGGACAGGGGCGGCTACAATGAGCAGTTCTTC
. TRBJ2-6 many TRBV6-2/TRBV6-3 CASSYSHSGANVLTF TGTGCCAGCAGTTACTCGCACTCTGGGGCCAACGTCCTGACTTTC
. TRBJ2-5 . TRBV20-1 CSARDNRVVIQETQYF TGCAGTGCTAGAGACAACAGGGTAGTCATACAAGAGACCCAGTACTTC
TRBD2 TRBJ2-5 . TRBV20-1 CSARSGGGDETQYF TGCAGTGCTAGATCGGGAGGGGGGGATGAGACCCAGTACTTC